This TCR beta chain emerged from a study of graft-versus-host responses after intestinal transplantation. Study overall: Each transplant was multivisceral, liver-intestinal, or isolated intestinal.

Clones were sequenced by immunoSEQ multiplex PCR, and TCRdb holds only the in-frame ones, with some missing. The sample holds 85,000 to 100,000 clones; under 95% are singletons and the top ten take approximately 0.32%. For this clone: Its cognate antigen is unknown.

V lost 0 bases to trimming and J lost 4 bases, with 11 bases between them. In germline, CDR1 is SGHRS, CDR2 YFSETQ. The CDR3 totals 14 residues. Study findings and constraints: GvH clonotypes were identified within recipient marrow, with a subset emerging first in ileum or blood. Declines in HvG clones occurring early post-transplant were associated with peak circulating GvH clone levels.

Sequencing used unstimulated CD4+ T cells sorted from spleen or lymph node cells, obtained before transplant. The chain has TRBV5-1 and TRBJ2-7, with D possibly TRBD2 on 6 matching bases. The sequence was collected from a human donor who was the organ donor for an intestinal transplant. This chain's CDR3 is CASSLVAGKYEQYF. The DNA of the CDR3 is TGCGCCAGCAGCTTGGTTGCGGGAAAATACGAGCAGTACTTC.